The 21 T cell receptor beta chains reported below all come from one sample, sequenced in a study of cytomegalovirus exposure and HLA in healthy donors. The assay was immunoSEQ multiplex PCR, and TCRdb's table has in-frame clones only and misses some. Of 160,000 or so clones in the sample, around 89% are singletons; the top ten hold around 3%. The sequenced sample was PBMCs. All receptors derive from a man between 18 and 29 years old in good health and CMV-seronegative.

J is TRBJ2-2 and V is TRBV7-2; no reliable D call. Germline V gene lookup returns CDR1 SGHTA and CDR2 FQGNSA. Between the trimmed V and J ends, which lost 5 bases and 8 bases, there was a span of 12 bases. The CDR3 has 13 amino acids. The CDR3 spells CASSASWPGELFF. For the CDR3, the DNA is TGTGCCAGCAGCGCATCCTGGCCGGGGGAGCTGTTTTTT.

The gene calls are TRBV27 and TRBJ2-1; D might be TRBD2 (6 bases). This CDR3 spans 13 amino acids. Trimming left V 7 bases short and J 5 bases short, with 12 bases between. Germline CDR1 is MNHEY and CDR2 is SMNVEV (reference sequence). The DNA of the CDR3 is TGTGCCAGCACCCTCGGAGGGGACAATGAGCAGTTCTTC. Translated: CASTLGGDNEQFF.

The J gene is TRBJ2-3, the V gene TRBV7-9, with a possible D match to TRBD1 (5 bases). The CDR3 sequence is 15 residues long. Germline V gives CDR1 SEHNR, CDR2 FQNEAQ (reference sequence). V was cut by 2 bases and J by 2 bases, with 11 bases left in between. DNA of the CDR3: TGTGCCAGCAGCTTATCTCAGGGCCCCACAGATACGCAGTATTTT. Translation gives CASSLSQGPTDTQYF.

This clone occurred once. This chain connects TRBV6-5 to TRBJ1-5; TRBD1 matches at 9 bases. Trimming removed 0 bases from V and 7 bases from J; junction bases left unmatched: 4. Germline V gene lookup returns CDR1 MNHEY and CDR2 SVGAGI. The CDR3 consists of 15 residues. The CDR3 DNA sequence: TGTGCCAGCAGTTACTCCCGGACAGGGGAACAGCCCCAGCATTTT. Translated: CASSYSRTGEQPQHF.

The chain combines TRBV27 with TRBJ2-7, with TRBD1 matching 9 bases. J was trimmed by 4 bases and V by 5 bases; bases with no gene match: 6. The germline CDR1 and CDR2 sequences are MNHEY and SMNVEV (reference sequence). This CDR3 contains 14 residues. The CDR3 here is CASSLTGGRYEQYF. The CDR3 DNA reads TGTGCCAGCAGTCTCACAGGGGGCAGATACGAGCAGTACTTC.

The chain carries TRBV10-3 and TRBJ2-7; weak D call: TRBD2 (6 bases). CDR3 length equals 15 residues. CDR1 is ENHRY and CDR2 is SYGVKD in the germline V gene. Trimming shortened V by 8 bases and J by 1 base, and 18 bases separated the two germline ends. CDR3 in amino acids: CAIAPRDSASYEQYF. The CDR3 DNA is TGTGCCATCGCCCCCCGGGACTCGGCGTCCTACGAGCAGTACTTC.

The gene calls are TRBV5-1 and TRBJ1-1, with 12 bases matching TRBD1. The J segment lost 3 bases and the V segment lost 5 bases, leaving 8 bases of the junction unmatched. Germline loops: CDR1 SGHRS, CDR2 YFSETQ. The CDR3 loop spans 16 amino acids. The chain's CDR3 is CASRRGQGARDTEAFF. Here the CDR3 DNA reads TGCGCCAGCAGAAGGGGACAGGGGGCGAGGGACACTGAAGCTTTCTTT.

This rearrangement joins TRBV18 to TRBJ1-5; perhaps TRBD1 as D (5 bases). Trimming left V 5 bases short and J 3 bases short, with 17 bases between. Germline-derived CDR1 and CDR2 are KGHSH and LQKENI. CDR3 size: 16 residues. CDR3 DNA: TGTGCCAGCTCATACGTGGGCCCAGGGAACAATCAGCCCCAGCATTTT. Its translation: CASSYVGPGNNQPQHF.

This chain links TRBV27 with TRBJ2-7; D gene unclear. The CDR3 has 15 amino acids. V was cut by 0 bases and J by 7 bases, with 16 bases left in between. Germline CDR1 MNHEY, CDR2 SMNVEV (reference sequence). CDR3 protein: CASSLSTQPIWEQYV. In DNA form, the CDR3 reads TGTGCCAGCAGTTTATCCACTCAGCCCATTTGGGAGCAGTACGTC.

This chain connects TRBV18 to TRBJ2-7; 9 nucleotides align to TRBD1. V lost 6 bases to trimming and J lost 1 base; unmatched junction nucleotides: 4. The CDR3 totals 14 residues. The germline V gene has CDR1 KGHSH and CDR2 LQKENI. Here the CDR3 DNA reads TGTGCCAGCTCGGGACAGGGACAATCCTACGAGCAGTACTTC. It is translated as CASSGQGQSYEQYF.

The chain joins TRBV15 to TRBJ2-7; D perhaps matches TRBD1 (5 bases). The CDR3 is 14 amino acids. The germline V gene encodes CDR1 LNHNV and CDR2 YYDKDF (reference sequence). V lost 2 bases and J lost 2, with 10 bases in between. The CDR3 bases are TGTGCCACCAGCAGATGGCCAGGGACCTACGAGCAGTACTTC. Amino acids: CATSRWPGTYEQYF. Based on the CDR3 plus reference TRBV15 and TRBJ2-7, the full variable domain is DAMVIQNPRYQVTQFGKPVTLSCSQTLNHNVMYWYQQKSSQAPKLLFHYYDKDFNNEADTPDNFQSRRPNTSFCFLDIRSPGLGDTAMYLCATSRWPGTYEQYFGPGTRLTVT.

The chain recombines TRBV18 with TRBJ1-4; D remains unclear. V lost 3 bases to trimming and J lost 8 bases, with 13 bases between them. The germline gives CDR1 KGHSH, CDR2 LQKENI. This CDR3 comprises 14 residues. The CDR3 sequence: CASSPPSMREKLFF. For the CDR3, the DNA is TGTGCCAGCTCACCCCCCTCCATGAGGGAAAAACTGTTTTTT.

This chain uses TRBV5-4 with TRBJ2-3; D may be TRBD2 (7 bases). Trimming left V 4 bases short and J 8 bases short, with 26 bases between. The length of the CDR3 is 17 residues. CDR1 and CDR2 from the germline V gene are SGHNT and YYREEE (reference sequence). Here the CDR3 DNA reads TGTGCCAGCAGCCAACCTCAACGGGGGGCCGGGTTTGGTACGCAGTATTTT. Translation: CASSQPQRGAGFGTQYF.

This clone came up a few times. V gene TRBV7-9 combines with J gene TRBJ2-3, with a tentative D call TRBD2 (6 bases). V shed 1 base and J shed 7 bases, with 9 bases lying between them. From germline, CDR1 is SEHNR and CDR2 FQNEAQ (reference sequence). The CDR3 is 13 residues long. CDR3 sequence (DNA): TGTGCCAGCAGCTTAGAGACTAGTAATACGCAGTATTTT. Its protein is CASSLETSNTQYF.

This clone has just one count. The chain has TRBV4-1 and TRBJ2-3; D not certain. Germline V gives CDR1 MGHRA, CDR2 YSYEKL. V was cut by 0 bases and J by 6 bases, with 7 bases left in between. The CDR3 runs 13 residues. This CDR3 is CASSQDQADTQYF. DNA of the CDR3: TGCGCCAGCAGCCAAGATCAGGCTGATACGCAGTATTTT.

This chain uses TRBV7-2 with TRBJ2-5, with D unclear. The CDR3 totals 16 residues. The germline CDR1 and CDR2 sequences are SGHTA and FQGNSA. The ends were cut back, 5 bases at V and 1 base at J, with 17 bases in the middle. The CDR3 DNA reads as TGTGCCAGCAGCCGATTTCCCCGTGGAGCCCAAGAGACCCAGTACTTC. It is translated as CASSRFPRGAQETQYF.

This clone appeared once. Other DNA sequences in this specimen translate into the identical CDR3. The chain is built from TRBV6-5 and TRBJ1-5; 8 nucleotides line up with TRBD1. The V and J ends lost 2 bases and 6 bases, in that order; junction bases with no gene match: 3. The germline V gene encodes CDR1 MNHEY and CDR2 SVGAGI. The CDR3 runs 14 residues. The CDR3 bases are TGTGCCAGCAGTTACGGACAGGGCGGTCAGCCCCAGCATTTT. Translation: CASSYGQGGQPQHF.

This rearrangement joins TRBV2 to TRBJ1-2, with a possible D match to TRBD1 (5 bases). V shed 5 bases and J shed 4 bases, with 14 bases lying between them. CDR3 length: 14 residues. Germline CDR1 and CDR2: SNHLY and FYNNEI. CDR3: CASSIQGDTYGYTF. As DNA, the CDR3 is TGTGCCAGCAGTATCCAGGGCGATACCTATGGCTACACCTTC. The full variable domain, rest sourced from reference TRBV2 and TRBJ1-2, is EPEVTQTPSHQVTQMGQEVILRCVPISNHLYFYWYRQILGQKVEFLVSFYNNEISEKSEIFDDQFSVERPDGSNFTLKIRSTKLEDSAMYFCASSIQGDTYGYTFGSGTRLTVV.

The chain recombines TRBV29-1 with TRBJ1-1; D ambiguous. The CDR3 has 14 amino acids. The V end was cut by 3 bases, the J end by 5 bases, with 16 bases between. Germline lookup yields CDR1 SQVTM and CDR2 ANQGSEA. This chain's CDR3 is CSVDKSGWGTEAFF. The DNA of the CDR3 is TGCAGCGTTGATAAATCGGGATGGGGAACTGAAGCTTTCTTT.

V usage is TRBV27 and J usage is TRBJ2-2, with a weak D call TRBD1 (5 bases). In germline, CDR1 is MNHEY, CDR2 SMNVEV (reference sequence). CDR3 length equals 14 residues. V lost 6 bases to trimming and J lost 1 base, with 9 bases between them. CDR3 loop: CASRPQGNTGELFF. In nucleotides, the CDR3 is TGTGCCAGCAGACCCCAGGGGAACACCGGGGAGCTGTTTTTT.

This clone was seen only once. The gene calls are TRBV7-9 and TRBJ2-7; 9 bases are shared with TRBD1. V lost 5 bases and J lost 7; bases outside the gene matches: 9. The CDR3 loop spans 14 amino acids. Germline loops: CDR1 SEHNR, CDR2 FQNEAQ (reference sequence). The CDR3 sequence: CASSRTGASWEQYF. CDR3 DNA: TGTGCCAGCAGCCGGACAGGGGCCTCATGGGAGCAGTACTTC.